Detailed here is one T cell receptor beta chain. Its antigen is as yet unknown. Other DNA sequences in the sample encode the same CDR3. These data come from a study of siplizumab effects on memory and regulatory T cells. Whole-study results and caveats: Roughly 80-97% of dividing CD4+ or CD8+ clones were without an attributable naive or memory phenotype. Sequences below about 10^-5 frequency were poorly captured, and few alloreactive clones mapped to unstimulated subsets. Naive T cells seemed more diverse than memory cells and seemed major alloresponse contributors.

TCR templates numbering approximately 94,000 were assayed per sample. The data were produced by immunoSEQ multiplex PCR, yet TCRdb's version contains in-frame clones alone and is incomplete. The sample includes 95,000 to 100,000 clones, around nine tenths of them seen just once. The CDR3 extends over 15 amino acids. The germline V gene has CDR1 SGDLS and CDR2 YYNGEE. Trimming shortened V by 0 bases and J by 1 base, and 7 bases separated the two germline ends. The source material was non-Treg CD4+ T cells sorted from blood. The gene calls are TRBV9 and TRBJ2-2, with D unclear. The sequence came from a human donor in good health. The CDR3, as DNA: TGTGCCAGCAGCGTAGGCTGGGGGAACACCGGGGAGCTGTTTTTT. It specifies CASSVGWGNTGELFF.